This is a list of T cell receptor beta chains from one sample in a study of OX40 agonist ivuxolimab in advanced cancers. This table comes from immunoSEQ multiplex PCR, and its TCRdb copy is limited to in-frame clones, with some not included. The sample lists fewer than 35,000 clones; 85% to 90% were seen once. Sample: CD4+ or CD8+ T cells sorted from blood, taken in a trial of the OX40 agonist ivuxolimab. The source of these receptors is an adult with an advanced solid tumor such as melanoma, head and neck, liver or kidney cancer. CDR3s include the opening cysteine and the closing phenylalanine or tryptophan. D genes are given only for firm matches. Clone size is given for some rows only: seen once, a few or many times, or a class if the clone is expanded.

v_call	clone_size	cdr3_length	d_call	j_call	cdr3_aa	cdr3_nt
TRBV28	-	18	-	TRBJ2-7	CASNLPLQGGEDPYEQYF	TGTGCCAGCAATTTACCCCTACAGGGAGGAGAGGATCCATACGAGCAGTACTTC
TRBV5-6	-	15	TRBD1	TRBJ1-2	CASRARGQTFYGYTF	TGTGCCAGCAGGGCGAGGGGACAGACCTTCTATGGCTACACCTTC
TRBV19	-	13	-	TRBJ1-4	CASSIIGDEKLFF	TGTGCCAGTAGTATCATAGGGGATGAAAAACTGTTTTTT
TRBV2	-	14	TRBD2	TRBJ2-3	CASSEVTSGYTQYF	TGTGCCAGCAGTGAGGTTACTAGCGGATATACGCAGTATTTT
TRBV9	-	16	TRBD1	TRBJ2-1	CASSSPGDRGRNEQFF	TGTGCCAGCAGCTCCCCCGGGGACAGGGGGCGAAATGAGCAGTTCTTC
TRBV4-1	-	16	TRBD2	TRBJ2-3	CASSQDQIAGADTQYF	TGCGCCAGCAGCCAAGATCAGATAGCGGGGGCAGATACGCAGTATTTT
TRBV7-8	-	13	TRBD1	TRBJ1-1	CASSYRGDTEAFF	TGTGCCAGCAGCTACAGGGGGGACACTGAAGCTTTCTTT
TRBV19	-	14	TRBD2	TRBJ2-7	CASSRHSGNYEQYF	TGTGCCAGTAGTAGACATAGCGGGAACTACGAGCAGTACTTC
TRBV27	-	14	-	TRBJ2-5	CASARLGLQETQYF	TGTGCCAGTGCCCGTTTGGGGTTGCAAGAGACCCAGTACTTC
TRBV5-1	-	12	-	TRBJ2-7	CASSFSSYEQYF	TGCGCCAGCAGCTTCAGCTCCTACGAGCAGTACTTC
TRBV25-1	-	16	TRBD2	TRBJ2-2	CASSSARGVGPGELFF	TGTGCCAGCAGTTCCGCGCGGGGGGTGGGTCCCGGGGAGCTGTTTTTT
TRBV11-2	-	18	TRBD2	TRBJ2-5	CASSLDGLAGGLQETQYF	TGTGCCAGCAGCTTAGACGGACTAGCGGGGGGCCTCCAGGAGACCCAGTACTTC
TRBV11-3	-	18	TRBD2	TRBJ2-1	CASSLGRAGGRPGDEQFF	TGTGCCAGCAGCTTAGGTCGTGCAGGCGGGAGGCCTGGCGATGAGCAGTTCTTC
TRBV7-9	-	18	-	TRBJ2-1	CASSLIDGAWITYNEQFF	TGTGCCAGCAGCTTAATAGACGGGGCCTGGATAACCTACAATGAGCAGTTCTTC
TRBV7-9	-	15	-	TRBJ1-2	CASSLARDFRYGYTF	TGTGCCAGCAGCTTAGCGAGGGATTTTCGCTATGGCTACACCTTC
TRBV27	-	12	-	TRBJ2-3	CASTGSTDTQYF	TGTGCCAGCACAGGGAGCACAGATACGCAGTATTTT
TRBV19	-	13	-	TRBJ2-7	CASSGTTSYEQYF	TGTGCCAGTAGTGGCACGACCTCCTACGAGCAGTACTTC
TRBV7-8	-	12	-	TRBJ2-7	CASSSNRAEQYF	TGTGCCAGCAGCTCAAACAGGGCCGAGCAGTACTTC
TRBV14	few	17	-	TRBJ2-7	CASSKLLDNPNPYEQYF	TGTGCCAGCAGCAAACTCCTGGACAATCCAAACCCATACGAGCAGTACTTC
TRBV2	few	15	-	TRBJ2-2	CASREGLLNTGELFF	TGTGCCAGCAGAGAGGGACTTCTAAACACCGGGGAGCTGTTTTTT
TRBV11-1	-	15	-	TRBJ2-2	CASSLWQGSIGELFF	TGTGCCAGCAGCTTATGGCAGGGTAGTATCGGGGAGCTGTTTTTT
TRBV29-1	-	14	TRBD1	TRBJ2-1	CSVEDPGQLNEQFF	TGCAGCGTTGAAGATCCGGGACAGCTCAATGAGCAGTTCTTC
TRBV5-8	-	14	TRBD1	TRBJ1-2	CASSRQGAGVGYTF	TGTGCCAGCAGCCGCCAGGGGGCGGGGGTTGGCTACACCTTC
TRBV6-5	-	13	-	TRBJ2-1	CASSYVGYNEQFF	TGTGCCAGCAGTTACGTGGGATACAATGAGCAGTTCTTC
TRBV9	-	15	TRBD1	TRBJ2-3	CASSGQGISTDTQYF	TGTGCCAGCAGCGGACAGGGAATTAGCACAGATACGCAGTATTTT
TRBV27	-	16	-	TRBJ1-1	CASSLSGWRMNTEAFF	TGTGCCAGCAGTTTATCTGGTTGGCGTATGAACACTGAAGCTTTCTTT
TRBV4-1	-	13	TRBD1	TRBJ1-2	CASSPAGGPGYTF	TGCGCCAGCAGCCCTGCAGGGGGCCCTGGCTACACCTTC
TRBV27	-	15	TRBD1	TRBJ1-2	CASSFQNRGLGGYTF	TGTGCCAGCAGTTTCCAAAACAGGGGGCTGGGAGGCTACACCTTC
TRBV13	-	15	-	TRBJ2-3	CASSLGLLGTDTQYF	TGTGCCAGCAGCTTAGGGCTTCTGGGCACAGATACGCAGTATTTT
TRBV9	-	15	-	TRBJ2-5	CASSVVRDNQETQYF	TGTGCCAGCAGCGTAGTTAGGGACAACCAAGAGACCCAGTACTTC
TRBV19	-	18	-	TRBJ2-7	CASSISPWVVRSSYEQYF	TGTGCCAGTAGTATAAGCCCCTGGGTGGTTCGGAGCTCCTACGAGCAGTACTTC
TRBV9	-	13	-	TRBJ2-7	CASSVGALYEQYF	TGTGCCAGCAGCGTAGGGGCCCTCTACGAGCAGTACTTC
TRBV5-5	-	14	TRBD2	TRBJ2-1	CASSLVGGGTQQFF	TGTGCCAGCAGCTTGGTAGGCGGGGGTACCCAGCAGTTCTTC
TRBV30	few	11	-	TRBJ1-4	CAWTLNEKLFF	TGTGCCTGGACCCTCAATGAAAAACTGTTTTTT
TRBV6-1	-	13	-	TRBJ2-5	CASSSDLAETQYF	TGTGCCAGCAGTTCCGACTTAGCGGAGACCCAGTACTTC
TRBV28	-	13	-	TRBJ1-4	CASSLSTGRKLFF	TGTGCCAGCAGTTTATCAACGGGGAGAAAACTGTTTTTT
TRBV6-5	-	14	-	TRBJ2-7	CASSYGRDSYEQYF	TGTGCCAGCAGTTACGGCCGGGACTCCTACGAGCAGTACTTC
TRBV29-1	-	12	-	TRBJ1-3	CSFWDTRNTIYF	TGCAGCTTTTGGGACACCAGAAACACCATATATTTT
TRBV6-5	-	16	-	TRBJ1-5	CASSYDRPYSNQPQHF	TGTGCCAGCAGTTACGACAGACCGTATAGCAATCAGCCCCAGCATTTT
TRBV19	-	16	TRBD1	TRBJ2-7	CASSTSPGQGFYEQYF	TGTGCCAGTAGTACCTCTCCGGGACAGGGTTTTTACGAGCAGTACTTC
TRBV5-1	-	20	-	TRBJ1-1	CASSLEILRQPGGLNTEAFF	TGCGCCAGCAGCTTGGAGATCCTCCGACAGCCCGGGGGCCTGAACACTGAAGCTTTCTTT